This T cell receptor beta chain was sequenced in a study of blood T cells in healthy people across ages. Study outcomes and limitations: Among long-lived donors, naive CD4+ cells were more numerous and diversity higher than in aged donors.

The authors ran a second PCR of roughly 6 to 12 cycles using a sample-barcoded 5' primer and a J-beta primer mix. TCRdb ran MiXCR on the 5' RACE reads and lists one entry per CDR3 protein. The sample has roughly 1,500,000 distinct CDR3 sequences; around 36% are singletons. Worth noting for this clonotype: Its antigen is unknown.

This TCR was sampled from a woman in her 30s in good health. The material sequenced was blood.

DNA for the CDR3: TGCAGCGCGGACAGGGGCCCTGAAGCTTTCTTT. Amino acids: CSADRGPEAFF. This sequence joins TRBV29-1 and TRBJ1-1; 9 bases match TRBD1. The CDR3 has 11 residues. Germline values: CDR1 SQVTM, CDR2 ANQGSEA. V lost 7 bases and J lost 6; bases outside the gene matches: 3.